This T cell receptor beta chain derives from a study of post-analysis software for immune sequencing data. Study-wide results and limits: Significantly lower normalized Chao1 diversity was seen in multiple sclerosis patients than in controls. TRBV5-6, TRBV5-1 and TRBV20-1 belonged to a set of roughly 5 TRBV segments that were more frequent in patients than controls.

Included in the TCR beta cDNA libraries were unique molecular identifiers. Out of about 1 to 11 million T cells, about 500,000 cDNA molecules were generated. MiXCR, applied by TCRdb to the PCR reads, yields one record per CDR3 protein. The repertoire holds approximately 260,000 distinct CDR3 sequences, with approximately 34% as singletons. This clonotype was seen many times. Its target is not known. CDR1 is SGDLS and CDR2 is YYNGEE in the germline V gene. Deletions cut 0 bases from V and 6 bases from J, with 13 bases between. The CDR3 runs 15 residues. The sequence came from a girl aged 10 to 17 with multiple sclerosis. The chain recombines TRBV9 with TRBJ2-1; TRBD2 is a possible D gene (5 bases). The sequenced sample consisted of blood. Here the CDR3 reads CASSVAQRTGNEQFF. The CDR3 nucleotides are TGTGCCAGCAGCGTAGCCCAGCGGACGGGCAATGAGCAGTTCTTC. Full variable domain (remainder filled in from reference TRBV9 and TRBJ2-1): DSGVTQTPKHLITATGQRVTLRCSPRSGDLSVYWYQQSLDQGLQFLIQYYNGEERAKGNILERFSAQQFPDLHSELNLSSLELGDSALYFCASSVAQRTGNEQFFGPGTRLTVL.